These T cell receptor beta chains were read from a single sample in a study of cytomegalovirus exposure and HLA in healthy donors. Profiled with immunoSEQ multiplex PCR; TCRdb holds only in-frame clones, not every one. The table lists around 200,000 clones, under 85% of them singletons, with about 10% in the top ten. The sequencing sample was made of PBMCs. Receptor source: a woman aged 45-65 years in good health and CMV-seropositive. Each CDR3 is given with its conserved first and last residue. Fields, in order: D gene, J gene, clone size, V gene, CDR3 protein, CDR3 DNA. The D gene is left open where the match is weak. Some rows mark clone size as missing; the rest say once, few, many or name a class of expanded clone.

>TRBD2|TRBJ2-5|NA|TRBV7-3
CASSSTSGGAPETQYF
TGTGCCAGCAGCTCCACTAGCGGGGGGGCTCCAGAGACCCAGTACTTC
>NA|TRBJ2-7|once|TRBV7-6
CASSSTYEQYF
TGTGCCAGCAGCTCAACCTACGAGCAGTACTTC
>NA|TRBJ1-4|NA|TRBV29-1
CSVTTPVSNEKLFF
TGCAGCGTTACCACCCCGGTTAGTAATGAAAAACTGTTTTTT
>TRBD2|TRBJ2-2|NA|TRBV5-1
CASSFGGDNTGELFF
TGCGCCAGCAGCTTTGGGGGGGACAACACCGGGGAGCTGTTTTTT
>NA|TRBJ1-2|NA|TRBV11-2
CASSFPGDYGYTF
TGTGCCAGCAGCTTTCCCGGGGACTATGGCTACACCTTC
>NA|TRBJ1-1|NA|TRBV11-2
CASSLRLDEAFF
TGTGCCAGCAGTCTCAGGTTAGATGAAGCTTTCTTT
>NA|TRBJ2-3|NA|TRBV30
CAWSVPPSRARTDTQYF
TGTGCCTGGAGTGTACCTCCCTCTAGAGCGAGGACAGATACGCAGTATTTT
>TRBD1|TRBJ1-5|once|TRBV7-8
CASSLGQGINNQPQHF
TGTGCCAGCAGCTTAGGACAGGGGATAAACAATCAGCCCCAGCATTTT
>NA|TRBJ2-6|NA|TRBV18
CASSSGTILGGANVLTF
TGTGCCAGCTCATCGGGTACCATTTTGGGTGGGGCCAACGTCCTGACTTTC
>NA|TRBJ1-4|NA|TRBV6-1
CASSEAITGINEKLFF
TGTGCCAGCAGTGAAGCTATTACAGGCATTAATGAAAAACTGTTTTTT
>TRBD2|TRBJ2-1|NA|TRBV15
CATSRDLGLAGDSSYNEQFF
TGTGCCACCAGCAGAGATCTCGGACTAGCGGGGGATAGCTCCTACAATGAGCAGTTCTTC
>NA|TRBJ1-3|NA|TRBV5-1
CASSLLQGSGNTIYF
TGCGCCAGCAGCTTGCTACAGGGTTCTGGAAACACCATATATTTT
>TRBD1|TRBJ1-2|once|TRBV30
CAWSTGQGRGYGYTF
TGTGCCTGGAGTACGGGACAGGGGAGGGGGTATGGCTACACCTTC
>NA|TRBJ2-1|NA|TRBV29-1
CSVDALAYNEQFF
TGCAGCGTTGACGCACTAGCCTACAATGAGCAGTTCTTC
>NA|TRBJ2-7|NA|TRBV4-3
CASSQEMASYEQYF
TGCGCCAGCAGCCAAGAAATGGCCTCCTACGAGCAGTACTTC
>TRBD1|TRBJ2-7|NA|TRBV7-2
CATRGGTGGGYEQYF
TGTGCCACTCGCGGGGGGACAGGGGGCGGTTACGAGCAGTACTTC
>NA|TRBJ1-2|NA|TRBV7-2
CASRFSSQVYGYTF
TGTGCCAGCAGATTTTCCTCACAGGTCTATGGCTACACCTTC
>NA|TRBJ1-1|NA|TRBV9
CASTPGQLNTEAFF
TGTGCCAGCACCCCCGGACAGCTGAACACTGAAGCTTTCTTT
>NA|TRBJ2-2|NA|TRBV7-7
CASSPRPSAGELFF
TGTGCCAGCAGCCCCCGCCCGTCGGCCGGGGAGCTGTTTTTT
>NA|TRBJ2-1|NA|TRBV4-3
CASSGGASSYNEQFF
TGCGCCAGCAGCGGGGGGGCGAGCTCCTACAATGAGCAGTTCTTC
>TRBD1|TRBJ1-4|once|TRBV2
CASGDSYNEKLFF
TGTGCCAGCGGGGACAGTTATAATGAAAAACTGTTTTTT
>NA|TRBJ2-1|once|TRBV7-3
CASSLLGGVNNEQFF
TGTGCCAGCAGCCTCCTGGGCGGGGTAAACAATGAGCAGTTCTTC
>TRBD1|TRBJ2-7|NA|TRBV6-1
CASKETGTYEQYF
TGTGCCAGCAAAGAGACAGGGACCTACGAGCAGTACTTC
>TRBD1|TRBJ2-7|NA|TRBV28
CASRDRGSSYEQYF
TGTGCCAGCAGAGACAGGGGATCCTCCTACGAGCAGTACTTC
>NA|TRBJ2-5|NA|TRBV7-3
CASSLSGTRQETQYF
TGTGCCAGCAGCTTAAGCGGGACCCGCCAAGAGACCCAGTACTTC
>NA|TRBJ2-6|NA|TRBV2
CASSALGAGANVLTF
TGTGCCAGCAGCGCCCTAGGGGCTGGGGCCAACGTCCTGACTTTC
>NA|TRBJ2-3|NA|TRBV5-4
CASSSLTDTQYF
TGTGCCAGCAGCTCTTTAACAGATACGCAGTATTTT
>NA|TRBJ1-3|NA|TRBV6-5
CASSSPRGHSGNTIYF
TGTGCCAGCAGTTCTCCCAGAGGCCACTCTGGAAACACCATATATTTT
>NA|TRBJ2-7|NA|TRBV27
CASSLTGLTYEQYF
TGTGCCAGCAGTTTAACAGGGTTAACCTACGAGCAGTACTTC
>NA|TRBJ1-1|once|TRBV25-1
CASSEGGRNTEAFF
TGTGCCAGCAGTGAAGGTGGGAGAAACACTGAAGCTTTCTTT
>NA|TRBJ1-1|NA|TRBV11-2
CASSKQFGVTEAFF
TGTGCCAGCAGCAAGCAATTCGGTGTTACTGAAGCTTTCTTT